The 31 T cell receptor beta chains below all came from one sample that was sequenced in a study of tissue T cells after allogeneic stem cell transplantation. Time point given: mouse harvest day 7 after allogeneic transplant. Mouse grafts combined 10^7 T-cell-depleted bone marrow cells with 10^6 splenic CD5+ T cells. Here immunoSEQ multiplex PCR was the method, and the copy in TCRdb shows in-frame clones only, minus some. The sample yields 4,500 to 5,000 clones, about half seen once. What was sequenced was gut tissue. The receptors originated from a female BALB/c mouse given C57BL/6 T cells with graft-versus-host disease after an allogeneic hematopoietic cell transplant.

A word on this clone: Mouse gene names and germline throughout. The read comes to an end 1 residue before the CDR3 does, leaving the germline J gene to fill in the end. J is TRBJ2-7 and V is TRBV23; the D call in the table, TRBD2, was not verified against the DNA. The CDR3 is 13 amino acids. Germline CDR1 is KGHTA and CDR2 is FQNQQP. The covered CDR3 bases are TGCTCCAGCAGTCAAGACTGGGGGTATGAACAGTAC. Translating gives CSSSQDWGYEQY. The full-length CDR3 reads as CSSSQDWGYEQYF.

On this clone: Gene names refer to mouse genes. The read ends 1 residue before the CDR3 terminus; that terminus is restored from the germline J gene. J is TRBJ2-3 and V is TRBV23. CDR3 size: 14 residues. Germline assignment: CDR1 KGHTA and CDR2 FQNQQP. The CDR3 here is CSSSQESSAETLYF. The sequenced part of the CDR3 DNA is TGCTCCAGCAGTCAAGAGTCTAGTGCAGAAACGCTGTAT.

This clone was observed a handful of times. The genes and germline here are from mouse. The DNA ends 1 residue before the CDR3 does, and the rest of the CDR3 is filled in from the germline J gene. The chain combines TRBV26 with TRBJ1-3; D might be TRBD1 (5 bases). The CDR3 has 14 residues. Germline CDR1 and CDR2: KGHPV and FQNQEV (reference sequence). V was pared by 2 bases and J by 2 bases, with 7 bases between. CDR3: CASSLARAGNTLYF. CDR3 DNA (partial): TGTGCCAGCAGTCTGGCCAGGGCTGGAAATACGCTCTAT.

A remark on this clone: Mouse germline and gene names are used. The read ends 1 residue before the CDR3 terminus; that terminus is restored from the germline J gene. V is TRBV26 and J is TRBJ2-5; weak D call: TRBD2 (5 bases). This CDR3 contains 14 residues. V was shortened by 1 base and J by 6 bases, with 11 bases between the two germline ends. CDR1 is KGHPV, CDR2 FQNQEV, per germline (reference sequence). CDR3 bases read: TGTGCCAGCAGTCTGTACTGGAGTATGGACACCCAGTAC. Its protein is CASSLYWSMDTQY. The full CDR3 reads CASSLYWSMDTQYF. The full variable domain, with the rest looked up from reference TRBV26 and TRBJ2-5, is NSKVIQTPRYLVKGQGQKAKMRCIPEKGHPVVFWYQQNKNNEFKFLINFQNQEVLQQIDMTEKRFSAECPSNSPCSLEIQSSEAGDSALYLCASSLYWSMDTQYFGPGTRLLVL.

This clone was found a few times. Gene labels here are mouse ones. Read sequence stops 1 residue before the CDR3 end, and the germline J gene provides the missing end. The rearrangement uses TRBV5 and TRBJ1-4, with 7 bases aligning to TRBD1. After removal of 4 bases from V and 0 bases from J, the junction contained 5 bases not matched to a gene. Germline V gives CDR1 LGHNA, CDR2 YNLKQL (reference sequence). There are 16 residues in the CDR3. CDR3 sequence reads: CASSPFGTVSNERLFF. The part of the CDR3 DNA that was read is TGTGCCAGCAGCCCCTTCGGGACAGTTTCCAACGAAAGATTATTT.

About this clone itself: The germline and genes are mouse ones. The read ends 1 residue shy of where the CDR3 ends; the end is completed using the germline J gene. The chain employs TRBV23 and TRBJ2-7; TRBD2 is the table's D call and was not checked against the DNA. CDR1 and CDR2 from the germline V gene are KGHTA and FQNQQP. The CDR3 contains 14 residues. CDR3 DNA, as far as it was read: TGCTCCAGCAGTCAATTGGGGGGGGGTTATGAACAGTAC. This sequence encodes CSSSQLGGGYEQY. The entire CDR3 reads CSSSQLGGGYEQYF.

As for this clone: The germline and genes are mouse ones. The CDR3 goes on 1 residue after the read ends, and that part is filled in from the germline J gene. This chain links TRBV26 with TRBJ2-3; D gene unclear. Germline values: CDR1 KGHPV, CDR2 FQNQEV (reference sequence). Trimming left V 2 bases short and J 3 bases short, with 9 bases between. This CDR3 contains 14 residues. The DNA read from the CDR3 is TGTGCCAGCAGTCTGAACACTAGGGCAGAAACGCTGTAT. It encodes CASSLNTRAETLY. The full CDR3 protein reads CASSLNTRAETLYF.

This clone has only one observation. Gene names follow the mouse nomenclature. The CDR3 region is CASKLGGRSETLYF. The sequenced CDR3 bases are TGTGCCAGCAAACTGGGGGGGCGCTCAGAAACGCTGTAT. V gene TRBV13-1 combines with J gene TRBJ2-3, with 11 bases identical to TRBD2. The sequence runs out 1 residue before the end of the CDR3; the remainder is reconstructed from the germline J gene. The length of the CDR3 is 14 residues. The V gene's germline CDR1 is NSHNY and CDR2 SYGAGN. Trimming removed 6 bases from V and 4 bases from J; junction bases left unmatched: 4.

This clone appeared a few times. The listed genes are named as in mouse. The read halts 1 residue ahead of the CDR3 end, with the missing end drawn from the germline J gene. The J gene is TRBJ2-4, the V gene TRBV26, with 9 positions matching TRBD1. The V gene end was trimmed by 6 bases and the J gene end by 8 bases; junction bases not matched to a gene: 6. Germline assignment: CDR1 KGHPV and CDR2 FQNQEV (reference sequence). This CDR3 contains 13 residues. CDR3 DNA, as far as it was read: TGTGCCAGCAGCCCGGGGGGACAGGGCACCTTGTAC. Its translation: CASSPGGQGTLY. The entire CDR3 protein reads CASSPGGQGTLYF.

This clone occurred a few times. Gene names refer to mouse genes. The read comes to an end 1 residue before the CDR3 does, leaving the germline J gene to fill in the end. The genes are TRBV3 and TRBJ1-4; D is uncertain. Trimming removed 2 bases at V and 0 bases at J, with 4 bases between. Germline loops: CDR1 SNHLY, CDR2 FYNGKV (reference sequence). This CDR3 is 14 amino acids long. The chain's CDR3 is CASSLRISNERLFF. The CDR3 bases that were read are TGTGCCAGCAGCTTAAGGATTTCCAACGAAAGATTATTT.

Comment on this clone: Gene names are mouse gene names. The read is 1 residue too short to cover the CDR3 end, so that end is filled in from the germline J gene. This chain links TRBV26 with TRBJ1-2, with TRBD1 identical over 8 bases. V lost 2 bases, J lost 4 bases, and 3 bases stayed unmatched. CDR1 and CDR2 (germline): KGHPV, FQNQEV (reference sequence). This CDR3 has 14 amino acids. The CDR3 loop reads CASSLGQGGSDYTF. The covered CDR3 bases are TGTGCCAGCAGTCTGGGACAGGGTGGCTCCGACTACACC. Variable domain in full (rest from reference TRBV26 and TRBJ1-2): NSKVIQTPRYLVKGQGQKAKMRCIPEKGHPVVFWYQQNKNNEFKFLINFQNQEVLQQIDMTEKRFSAECPSNSPCSLEIQSSEAGDSALYLCASSLGQGGSDYTFGSGTRLLVI.

On this clone: Genes and germline come from the mouse. The sequence runs out 1 residue before the end of the CDR3; the remainder is reconstructed from the germline J gene. The chain combines TRBV14 with TRBJ1-3; 9 bases are shared with TRBD1. This CDR3 contains 15 residues. The V gene end was trimmed by 5 bases and the J gene end by 4 bases; junction bases not matched to a gene: 7. Per germline, CDR1 SGHDT and CDR2 FRDEAV. CDR3 amino acids: CASSPGTGWGNTLYF. CDR3 bases read: TGTGCCAGCAGCCCCGGGACAGGGTGGGGAAATACGCTCTAT.

Worth noting for this clone: The listed genes are named as in mouse. The read terminates 1 residue before the CDR3 end, so the remaining end is supplied by the germline J gene. The chain recombines TRBV17 with TRBJ2-1; no reliable D call. The CDR3 extends over 13 amino acids. V dropped 2 bases and J dropped 3 bases, with 5 bases sitting between them. Per the germline V gene, CDR1 is MNHDT and CDR2 is YYDKIL. CDR3 residues: CASSRYSYAEQFF. CDR3 bases read: TGTGCTAGCAGTAGATACAGCTATGCTGAGCAGTTC.

A note on this clone: All gene names here are mouse names. The DNA ends 1 residue before the CDR3 does, and the rest of the CDR3 is filled in from the germline J gene. J is TRBJ2-5 and V is TRBV4, with D perhaps being TRBD1 or TRBD2 (6 bases each). From germline, CDR1 is LGHDT and CDR2 YNNKQL (reference sequence). Trimming stripped 4 bases from V and 2 bases from J, with 13 bases between. The CDR3 is 15 residues long. CDR3 sequence: CASSFWGPGQDTQYF. The sequenced part of the CDR3 DNA is TGTGCCAGCAGCTTTTGGGGGCCTGGCCAAGACACCCAGTAC.

Details on this clone: Gene names and germline match the mouse. With the read ending 1 residue before the CDR3 end, the germline J gene is used to fill in that end. The chain combines TRBV2 with TRBJ2-7; 7 nucleotides agree with TRBD2. Trimming cost V 0 bases and J 0 bases; bases outside gene matches: 5. The CDR3 contains 16 residues. In germline, CDR1 is LGHNA, CDR2 YSYQKL. This CDR3 is CASSQDSWGSSYEQYF. The DNA read from the CDR3 is TGTGCCAGCAGCCAAGATTCCTGGGGGTCCTCCTATGAACAGTAC.

This clone was recorded a few times. Germline and genes: mouse. The read halts 1 residue ahead of the CDR3 end, with the missing end drawn from the germline J gene. This chain uses TRBV13-3 with TRBJ1-6; D gene ambiguous. TRBJ1-6 is annotated as an ORF whose role is uncertain. CDR1 and CDR2 (germline): NNHDY, SYVADS. This CDR3 comprises 13 residues. Trimming left V 2 bases short and J 2 bases short, with 2 bases between. The CDR3 DNA, read in part, is TGTGCCAGCAGTGAACCCTATAATTCGCCCCTCTAC. Translating gives CASSEPYNSPLY. In full, the CDR3 reads CASSEPYNSPLYF.

This clone occurred a few times. The gene symbols are mouse symbols. Sequencing ends 1 residue short of the CDR3 end; the germline J gene provides the rest. The genes are TRBV15 and TRBJ2-1; 8 bases line up with TRBD1. The CDR3 loop spans 13 amino acids. CDR1 is SGHND and CDR2 is FRSKSL in the germline V gene. With 5 bases clipped from V and 5 bases from J, the junction kept 2 bases outside the gene matches. CDR3 sequence: CASSRDRNAEQFF. CDR3 DNA, as far as it was read: TGTGCCAGCAGTCGGGACAGGAATGCTGAGCAGTTC. The whole variable domain, remainder taken from reference TRBV15 and TRBJ2-1, is DAGVTQTPRHEVAEKGQTIILKCEPVSGHNDLFWYRQTKIQGLELLSYFRSKSLMEDGGAFKDRFKAEMLNSSFSTLKIQPTEPKDSAVYLCASSRDRNAEQFFGPGTRLTVL.

This clone was recorded only once. Gene names refer to mouse genes. With the read ending 1 residue before the CDR3 end, the germline J gene is used to fill in that end. The V and J genes are TRBV26 and TRBJ2-2; D unclear. V lost 2 bases to trimming and J lost 2 bases, with 6 bases between them. The CDR3 is made up of 14 amino acids. In germline, CDR1 is KGHPV, CDR2 FQNQEV (reference sequence). This CDR3 reads CASSLGVNTGQLYF. The DNA read from the CDR3 is TGTGCCAGCAGTCTGGGGGTGAACACCGGGCAGCTCTAC.

With respect to this clone: Gene names denote mouse genes. The read halts 1 residue ahead of the CDR3 end, with the missing end drawn from the germline J gene. The chain couples TRBV1 to TRBJ1-6; D is unresolved. TRBJ1-6 is noted as an ORF with a role that remains uncertain. CDR3 length: 14 residues. Trimming left V 2 bases short and J 0 bases short, with 2 bases between. Germline lookup yields CDR1 NSQYPW and CDR2 LRSPGD (reference sequence). The sequenced CDR3 bases are TGCACCTGCAGTGCATATTCCTATAATTCGCCCCTCTAC. Its translation is CTCSAYSYNSPLY. The complete CDR3 protein is CTCSAYSYNSPLYF.

Only one count was recorded for this clone. Gene names follow the mouse nomenclature. The read is 1 residue too short to cover the CDR3 end, so that end is filled in from the germline J gene. This rearrangement joins TRBV3 to TRBJ2-2; 8 bases are shared with TRBD1. This CDR3 spans 14 amino acids. Germline V lookup: CDR1 SNHLY, CDR2 FYNGKV (reference sequence). After removal of 4 bases from V and 4 bases from J, the junction contained 2 bases not matched to a gene. The CDR3 DNA, read in part, is TGTGCCAGCAGCTCGACAGGGGTCACCGGGCAGCTCTAC. Its translation: CASSSTGVTGQLY. The whole CDR3 reads CASSSTGVTGQLYF.

This clone was counted only a few times. Any gene name here is a mouse gene name. The CDR3 end lies 1 residue beyond the end of the read and is filled in from the germline J gene. The V call is TRBV4, the J call TRBJ2-7; TRBD2 matches 11 bases. Per the germline V gene, CDR1 is LGHDT and CDR2 is YNNKQL (reference sequence). The length of the CDR3 is 15 residues. The junction had 4 bases not matched to a gene; V was cut back by 6 bases and J by 0 bases. CDR3 bases read: TGTGCCAGCAGTCCCGACTGGGGGGGCTCCTATGAACAGTAC. Protein sequence: CASSPDWGGSYEQY. The full CDR3 protein is CASSPDWGGSYEQYF.

Remarks on this clone: All gene names here are mouse names. The sequenced fragment ends 1 residue before the CDR3 boundary, so the rest is inferred from the germline J gene. The genes are TRBV14 and TRBJ2-7; D remains ambiguous. CDR1 and CDR2 from the germline V gene are SGHDT and FRDEAV. The CDR3 runs to 11 residues. Trimming stripped 4 bases from V and 0 bases from J, with 2 bases between. CDR3: CASSRSYEQYF. CDR3 DNA (partial): TGTGCCAGCAGTCGCTCCTATGAACAGTAC. The full variable domain, with the rest looked up from reference TRBV14 and TRBJ2-7, is EAGVTQSPRYAVLQEGQAVSFWCDPISGHDTLYWYQQPRDQGPQLLVYFRDEAVIDNSQLPSDRFSAVRPKGTNSTLKIQSAKQGDTATYLCASSRSYEQYFGPGTRLTVL.

In regard to this clone: The germline and genes are mouse ones. The read gets to within 1 residue of the CDR3 end, and the germline J gene fills in the rest. The chain joins TRBV26 to TRBJ2-7; D is undetermined. V lost 2 bases, J lost 0 bases, and 8 bases lay in between. Germline lookup yields CDR1 KGHPV and CDR2 FQNQEV (reference sequence). The CDR3 totals 14 residues. The CDR3 DNA, read in part, is TGTGCCAGCAGTCTGGAGCGGGGCTCCTATGAACAGTAC. This sequence encodes CASSLERGSYEQY. From start to end, the CDR3 is CASSLERGSYEQYF.

With respect to this clone: Gene names and germline match the mouse. The read is 1 residue too short to cover the CDR3 end, so that end is filled in from the germline J gene. V usage is TRBV26 and J usage is TRBJ2-4; TRBD2 matches at 11 bases. The CDR3 contains 16 residues. CDR1 is KGHPV, CDR2 FQNQEV, per germline (reference sequence). The ends lost 4 bases at V and 0 bases at J; junction bases unmatched: 3. The CDR3 region is CASSQGLGASQNTLYF. The CDR3 bases that were read are TGTGCCAGCAGTCAGGGACTGGGGGCTAGTCAAAACACCTTGTAC.

This clone was observed a handful of times. The gene names given are mouse names. The observed sequence ends 1 residue before the CDR3 terminus, with the missing tail filled in from the germline J gene. The gene calls are TRBV13-1 and TRBJ2-7, with TRBD2 identical over 9 bases. The trim removed 1 base at V and 4 bases at J, leaving 3 bases unmatched. CDR1 and CDR2 (germline): NSHNY, SYGAGN. The CDR3 contains 14 residues. The CDR3 spells CASSDSTGGYEQYF. The sequenced part of the CDR3 DNA is TGTGCCAGCAGTGATTCCACTGGGGGGTATGAACAGTAC.

In regard to this clone: Gene names refer to mouse genes. The missing CDR3 end, 1 residue past where the read stops, is filled in from the germline J gene. The J gene is TRBJ1-1, the V gene TRBV26; no clear D. Germline lookup yields CDR1 KGHPV and CDR2 FQNQEV (reference sequence). Trimming took off 4 bases at V and 4 bases at J, with 13 bases between the two ends. This CDR3 has 14 amino acids. CDR3 amino acids: CASSPTGRVTEVFF. Partial CDR3 DNA: TGTGCCAGCAGTCCAACGGGCCGGGTCACAGAAGTCTTC.

The table lists this clone with a few counts. Mouse gene names and germline throughout. The read finishes 1 residue shy of the CDR3 end, and the germline J gene is used to complete it. Other DNA sequences in this specimen translate into the identical CDR3. J is TRBJ1-2 and V is TRBV13-3, with D tentatively TRBD1 (6 bases). Trimming shortened V by 3 bases and J by 0 bases, and 12 bases separated the two germline ends. The CDR3 runs to 15 residues. Germline CDR1 is NNHDY and CDR2 is SYVADS. CDR3 protein: CASSAPGHSNSDYTF. The part of the CDR3 DNA that was read is TGTGCCAGCAGTGCACCGGGACATTCAAACTCCGACTACACC.

Concerning this clone itself: The gene symbols are mouse symbols. The read terminates 1 residue ahead of where the CDR3 ends, so the germline J gene completes it. This sequence joins TRBV29 and TRBJ2-4; TRBD1 aligns across 7 bases. Germline loops: CDR1 MSHET, CDR2 SYDVDS. The junction had 5 bases not matched to a gene; V was cut back by 5 bases and J by 0 bases. This CDR3 contains 15 residues. The CDR3 loop is CASSLTGASQNTLYF. Partial CDR3 DNA: TGTGCTAGCAGTCTCACAGGGGCTAGTCAAAACACCTTGTAC.

About this clone: Mouse germline and gene names are used. The read ends 1 residue early relative to the CDR3; the germline J gene fills the gap. The chain combines TRBV26 with TRBJ2-2; 7 nucleotides align to TRBD2. CDR3 length: 15 amino acids. Germline loops: CDR1 KGHPV, CDR2 FQNQEV (reference sequence). The J segment lost 2 bases and the V segment lost 2 bases, leaving 2 bases of the junction unmatched. The CDR3 here is CASSLSWGNTGQLYF. The sequenced CDR3 bases are TGTGCCAGCAGTCTGAGCTGGGGGAACACCGGGCAGCTCTAC.

This clone was counted between two and nine times. Germline and genes: mouse. The read terminates 1 residue ahead of where the CDR3 ends, so the germline J gene completes it. This chain connects TRBV26 to TRBJ1-5; D call uncertain. The CDR3 extends over 13 amino acids. The germline V gene encodes CDR1 KGHPV and CDR2 FQNQEV (reference sequence). V was trimmed by 4 bases and J by 3 bases, leaving 7 bases between them. CDR3 sequence: CASSPDINQAPLF. The DNA read from the CDR3 is TGTGCCAGCAGTCCAGACATCAACCAGGCTCCGCTT.

A note on this clone: Here the gene names and germline are mouse. The CDR3 is cut off 1 residue early in the read; its end comes from the germline J gene. The chain couples TRBV29 to TRBJ1-2; 7 nucleotides agree with TRBD1. The CDR3 loop spans 14 amino acids. Germline-derived CDR1 and CDR2 are MSHET and SYDVDS. V gave up 4 bases and J gave up 0 bases; unmatched junction bases: 2. Incomplete CDR3 DNA: TGTGCTAGCAGTTCCGGGACAGCAAACTCCGACTACACC. This translates into CASSSGTANSDYT. The entire CDR3 protein reads CASSSGTANSDYTF.